The 22 T cell receptor beta chains reported below all come from one sample, sequenced in a study of vaccination and CD4 T cells after COVID-19. Their antigens remain unidentified. Described treatment: 10-day PBMC culture with coronavirus spike peptide pools or control peptides (ViraFEST assay). Cultured CD4+ T cell DNA was sequenced using the Oncomine TCR Beta short-read assay. TCRdb used MiXCR to reprocess the PCR reads, holding one entry per CDR3 protein. The sample holds roughly 24,000 distinct CDR3 sequences; around 66% are singletons and the top ten take roughly 5%. The specimen was CD4+ T cells from blood, cultured in vitro. The receptors come from a human donor who had recovered from COVID-19.

The chain links TRBV2 to TRBJ1-5; no clear D. Trimming removed 2 bases from V and 0 bases from J, with 8 bases in between. The CDR3 consists of 15 residues. Germline V gives CDR1 SNHLY, CDR2 FYNNEI. The CDR3 is CASSEQAISNQPQHF. DNA for the CDR3: TGTGCCAGCAGTGAACAGGCCATTAGCAATCAGCCCCAGCATTTT.

The genes are TRBV29-1 and TRBJ2-4; D might be TRBD1 (6 bases). Trimming took 5 bases from V and 3 from J, leaving 14 bases between them. Per germline, CDR1 SQVTM and CDR2 ANQGSEA. This CDR3 region has 14 residues. The CDR3 loop reads CSVTGHGDKNIQYF. Here the CDR3 DNA reads TGCAGCGTTACAGGGCATGGGGACAAAAACATTCAGTACTTC.

The table lists this clonotype with a few counts. The V call is TRBV2, the J call TRBJ1-5; 7 bases are a match to TRBD1. CDR1 SNHLY and CDR2 FYNNEI come from the germline V gene. This CDR3 has 14 amino acids. With V trimmed by 4 bases and J by 7 bases, 7 bases remained unmatched. The CDR3 nucleotides are TGTGCCAGCAGTGTCAACAGGGGCGGCCAGCCCCAGCATTTT. Translating it yields CASSVNRGGQPQHF.

V is TRBV7-8 and J is TRBJ1-2; possibly TRBD1 for D (6 bases). The CDR3 covers 13 residues. Trimming left V 6 bases short and J 2 bases short, with 10 bases between. Germline lookup yields CDR1 SGHVS and CDR2 FQNEAQ. The CDR3 loop is CASRAGANYGYTF. CDR3 bases: TGTGCCAGCAGGGCAGGGGCAAACTATGGCTACACCTTC.

This rearrangement joins TRBV15 to TRBJ1-1; D is perhaps TRBD1 (6 bases). The V and J ends lost 3 bases and 6 bases respectively, with 14 bases between them. The CDR3 loop spans 14 amino acids. The germline gives CDR1 LNHNV, CDR2 YYDKDF (reference sequence). The CDR3 DNA reads as TGTGCCACCAGCAGTAAGACAGGTAGCTCTGAAGCTTTCTTT. Translated, it gives CATSSKTGSSEAFF.

This clonotype has a handful of counts. The rearrangement links TRBV27 to TRBJ1-2; perhaps TRBD1 as D (6 bases). There are 14 residues in the CDR3. Germline CDR1 and CDR2: MNHEY and SMNVEV (reference sequence). The V end was cut by 5 bases, the J end by 2 bases, with 12 bases between. The chain's CDR3 is CASSPAGANYGYTF. Written as DNA, the CDR3 is TGTGCCAGCAGTCCAGCAGGGGCCAACTATGGCTACACCTTC.

This clonotype was counted a few times. V is TRBV20-1 and J is TRBJ2-2; perhaps TRBD2 as D (7 bases). Germline V lookup: CDR1 DFQATT, CDR2 SNEGSKA (reference sequence). With 1 base removed from V and 3 bases from J, the gap between germline ends came to 12 bases. This CDR3 has 15 residues. The DNA of the CDR3 is TGCAGTGCTAGAGGGGCGGGGGCGCACACCGGGGAGCTGTTTTTT. This codes for CSARGAGAHTGELFF.

The V call is TRBV11-2, the J call TRBJ2-1, with 9 bases aligning to TRBD2. Trimming removed 2 bases from V and 3 bases from J; junction bases left unmatched: 2. Germline V gene lookup returns CDR1 SGHAT and CDR2 FQNNGV. This CDR3 region has 15 residues. The CDR3 nucleotides read TGTGCCAGCAGCTTAATGACTAGCGGCTACAATGAGCAGTTCTTC. This translates into CASSLMTSGYNEQFF.

The J gene is TRBJ2-3, the V gene TRBV6-1, with D perhaps being TRBD1 or TRBD2 (5 bases each). Germline values: CDR1 MNHNS, CDR2 SASEGT. The CDR3 loop spans 11 amino acids. The V end was cut by 7 bases, the J end by 8 bases, with 10 bases between. CDR3 nucleotides: TGTGCCAGCACCCTCGGGACTACGCAGTATTTT. Protein sequence: CASTLGTTQYF.

This rearrangement joins TRBV28 to TRBJ1-2; D ambiguous. Germline loops: CDR1 MDHEN, CDR2 SYDVKM. V lost 6 bases and J 2 bases, leaving 10 bases between the germline ends. This CDR3 has 13 residues. CDR3 region: CASSPVGNYGYTF. DNA for the CDR3: TGTGCCAGCAGCCCTGTCGGGAACTATGGCTACACCTTC.

The V gene is TRBV6-2 or TRBV6-3, the J gene TRBJ1-2, with D unresolved. Trimming pared 4 bases from V and 2 bases from J, leaving 14 bases between. CDR3 length equals 15 residues. Germline lookup yields CDR1 MNHEY and CDR2 SVGEGT. The CDR3 DNA sequence: TGTGCCAGCAGTTCGCGGACCCGTAAAAACTATGGCTACACCTTC. This sequence encodes CASSSRTRKNYGYTF.

This chain links TRBV7-2 with TRBJ1-3, with D possibly TRBD1 on 6 matching bases. V gave up 5 bases and J gave up 6 bases, with 14 bases separating them. Germline V gene data show CDR1 as SGHTA and CDR2 as FQGNSA. This CDR3 has 14 residues. CDR3 in DNA: TGTGCCAGCAGCCCTAACAGACAGGCAAACACCATATATTTT. Its translation is CASSPNRQANTIYF.

J is TRBJ2-5 and V is TRBV2; TRBD2 aligns across 8 bases. The ends lost 5 bases at V and 3 bases at J; junction bases unmatched: 2. This CDR3 has 13 residues. Per germline, CDR1 SNHLY and CDR2 FYNNEI. The CDR3 DNA is TGTGCCAGCAGTAGCGGGGGCGAAGAGACCCAGTACTTC. The encoded protein is CASSSGGEETQYF.

In this sample, this clonotype turned up once. Here the CDR3 DNA reads TGTGCCAGTAGTCTCAGGGCGGATTGGGTCTACGAGCAGTACTTC. Translation gives CASSLRADWVYEQYF. V usage is TRBV19 and J usage is TRBJ2-7; perhaps TRBD1 as D (5 bases). The CDR3 totals 15 residues. From germline, CDR1 is LNHDA and CDR2 SQIVND (reference sequence). With 5 bases removed from V and 3 bases from J, the gap between germline ends came to 17 bases.

The chain couples TRBV5-1 to TRBJ2-5; 8 nucleotides align to TRBD2. Germline V CDR1 and CDR2: SGHRS, YFSETQ. V trimming: 2 bases; J trimming: 5 bases; junction bases outside the gene matches: 29. There are 22 residues in the CDR3. The DNA for the CDR3 is TGCGCCAGCAGCTTCAACCCCCCAACCCGCCTGAATTCCGGGAGGGCTCGGGAGACCCAGTACTTC. Residues: CASSFNPPTRLNSGRARETQYF. Combining the CDR3 with reference TRBV5-1 and TRBJ2-5 gives the whole variable domain KAGVTQTPRYLIKTRGQQVTLSCSPISGHRSVSWYQQTPGQGLQFLFEYFSETQRNKGNFPGRFSGRQFSNSRSEMNVSTLELGDSALYLCASSFNPPTRLNSGRARETQYFGPGTRLLVL.

The table lists this clonotype with a few counts. The chain carries TRBV30 and TRBJ2-1; TRBD1 matches at 9 bases. Germline values: CDR1 GTSNPN, CDR2 SVGIG (reference sequence). V was pared by 4 bases and J by 2 bases, with 6 bases of the junction left unmatched. The CDR3 contains 15 residues. The CDR3 loop reads CAWMGTGITYNEQFF. The CDR3 DNA is TGTGCCTGGATGGGGACAGGGATAACCTACAATGAGCAGTTCTTC.

The chain links TRBV30 to TRBJ1-1, with D unresolved. There are 11 residues in the CDR3. V was trimmed by 4 bases and J by 7 bases, leaving 10 bases between them. Looked up from germline, CDR1 is GTSNPN and CDR2 is SVGIG (reference sequence). The CDR3 spells CAWMVGREAFF. In DNA form, the CDR3 reads TGTGCCTGGATGGTTGGGCGTGAAGCTTTCTTT.

The chain joins TRBV6-2 or TRBV6-3 to TRBJ1-5; possibly TRBD1 for D (5 bases). Germline assignment: CDR1 MNHEY and CDR2 SVGEGT. This CDR3 is 15 amino acids long. V dropped 0 bases and J dropped 6 bases, with 12 bases sitting between them. The CDR3 DNA reads as TGTGCCAGCAGTTACTCGGGCAGGGTTGGTCAGCCCCAGCATTTT. Protein product: CASSYSGRVGQPQHF.

CDR3 in DNA: TGCAGTGCACCGATGACACTAGACGAGCAGTACTTC. This translates into CSAPMTLDEQYF. The V call is TRBV20-1, the J call TRBJ2-7; D is possibly TRBD2 (5 bases). The CDR3 loop spans 12 amino acids. V gave up 6 bases and J gave up 5 bases, with 14 bases separating them. Germline loops: CDR1 DFQATT, CDR2 SNEGSKA (reference sequence).

V gene TRBV7-9 combines with J gene TRBJ2-3; D gene unclear. Germline CDR1 SEHNR, CDR2 FQNEAQ (reference sequence). The CDR3 spans 14 residues. Trimming pared 5 bases from V and 0 bases from J, leaving 9 bases between. In nucleotides, the CDR3 is TGTGCCAGCAGCGCCCCCGGGAGCACAGATACGCAGTATTTT. Translating gives CASSAPGSTDTQYF.

The chain is built from TRBV29-1 and TRBJ2-5; D possibly corresponds to TRBD1 (5 bases). Per the germline V gene, CDR1 is SQVTM and CDR2 is ANQGSEA. The CDR3 sequence is 11 residues long. Trimming removed 8 bases at V and 5 bases at J, with 12 bases between. CDR3: CSQGQGETQYF. As DNA, the CDR3 is TGCAGCCAGGGCCAAGGGGAGACCCAGTACTTC. Using reference TRBV29-1 and TRBJ2-5 for the parts outside the CDR3, the full variable domain is SAVISQKPSRDICQRGTSLTIQCQVDSQVTMMFWYRQQPGQSLTLIATANQGSEATYESGFVIDKFPISRPNLTFSTLTVSNMSPEDSSIYLCSQGQGETQYFGPGTRLLVL.

This sequence joins TRBV6-1 and TRBJ2-6; D not resolved. V was clipped by 8 bases and J by 0 bases, with 14 bases between them. The CDR3 extends over 16 amino acids. The V gene's germline CDR1 is MNHNS and CDR2 SASEGT. DNA of the CDR3: TGTGCCAGCGGGTTTGGCCGGCGCTCTGGGGCCAACGTCCTGACTTTC. Protein product: CASGFGRRSGANVLTF.